Below, one T cell receptor (beta chain) is given with its context. This clone was observed a handful of times. Its specific antigen is unknown. The record has no base qualities; no much larger clone is one base away. These data originate in a study of beta chain features in type 1 diabetes (dated by TCRdb to the late 2010s). Regarding the research as a whole: Patients and healthy donors did not differ in mean age, gender distribution, total cell number or subset yield. A total of 107,917,701 sorted cells were examined across all samples, and the number of cells per subset was strongly correlated with RNA yield. In the study, TCRB repertoires of sorted circulating CD4+ T cell subsets from recently diagnosed type 1 diabetes patients were compared with those of matched healthy donors. Regulatory and stem cell-like memory subsets were isolated from only 8 patients and roughly eight healthy donors, whereas naive and central memory subsets came from all 30 or so donors.

The entire amount of isolated RNA was reverse transcribed using the High Capacity cDNA Reverse Transcription Kit, so the sequenced TCRB transcripts were expressed ones. Deep immunoSEQ sequencing was performed on naive, central memory and regulatory T cell samples, with an average of approximately 4 million total reads per sample. Sorted cells were lysed in RLT buffer, and RNA was extracted using DNase-treated RNeasy Micro or Mini kits according to cell number. Each cell subset was processed on its own to prevent cross-contamination, while patient and healthy donor samples were processed together. Using the immunoSEQ multiplex PCR, TCRB sequences were amplified from cDNA into 87-bp fragments spanning the CDR3 region. Sequencing of the amplicons was done on the Illumina HiSeq platform. From the authors' description of their analysis: PCR bias was corrected computationally using synthetic template baselines, and reads within Hamming distance 2 were collapsed, with unmergeable singletons discarded. By aligning reads against IMGT, V, D and J genes, CDR3 length, and insertions or deletions at six rearrangement sites were assigned. Within each subset, clonotype counts were normalized to sorted cell number, and only after that were true diversity and Gini coefficients computed with the tcR R package. The overlap coefficient, calculated on TCRB nucleotide sequences, was used to quantify repertoire sharing. Out-of-frame TCRB sequences from naive cells were analyzed to stand in for the pre-selection repertoire. TCRdb mirrors the immuneACCESS table, restricted to in-frame sequences. Some clones are absent from its copies; in checked studies, under half trace to an unresolved V gene, and the reason for the others is unknown. D and trimming come from the DNA, and the V and J calls and clone size come from that table. The sample data list hundreds of thousands of clones, and 30% of these were observed just once. 0.05% to 0.065% of the sample is held by the ten biggest clonotypes.

Each donor gave one peripheral blood draw, around 100 mL on average, collected into heparinised tubes. Using a panel that included CD45RO, CCR7, CD25, CD127, CD95 and CD27, naive, central memory, regulatory and stem cell-like memory CD4+ T cells were sorted on a BD FACSAria II. Purity was above 95% for every sorted population. PBMCs were separated immediately by Lymphoprep density gradient centrifugation and were stained directly, without being cultured. To minimize batch effects, samples were stained and sorted in pairs, one healthy donor with one patient per experiment. Overall study outcomes, separate from this receptor: At VDJ recombination sites, patients with type 1 diabetes made fewer insertions and deleted more nucleotides, a pattern implying thymic rearrangement abnormalities. Sequencing cDNA rather than genomic DNA could over-represent highly expressing activated cells, although activation and CD3 levels did not differ between groups. Naive, central memory and regulatory TCRB repertoires appeared more similar among patients than among healthy donors. Type 1 diabetes patients showed a moderate but significant shortening of TCRB CDR3 length in all four CD4+ subsets. Shorter templates might be favored by PCR, yet because patient and control samples were amplified and corrected together, any such skew would affect both groups equally. Only small numbers of individuals were included in the HLA sub-analyses, which left unresolved whether HLA type had any influence on TCRB rearrangement.

This TCR was sampled from a young man in good health. What was sequenced was naive CD4+ T cells from blood. Read against the paper, the sample's cell subset or site label means: true naive CD4+ T cells.

The nucleotide sequence reads TGTGCCAGCAGTGCCCAGGGGGCGCCGATATACGAGCAGTACTTC. It codes for CASSAQGAPIYEQYF. This sequence uses TRBV2 and TRBJ2-7, with 8 middle bases fitting TRBD1. Germline trimming amounts to 4 bases on V and 4 bases on J, with 9 as the count of junction bases outside the gene matches. CDR3 length: 15 amino acids, cysteine to phenylalanine. CDR3 DNA only is kept here, 45 bases in frame from base 1. In the germline V gene, CDR1 corresponds to SNHLY and CDR2 to FYNNEI.